This TCR beta chain was observed in a study of T cells in Graves' hyperthyroidism and ophthalmopathy. V lost 5 bases and J 6 bases, leaving 17 bases between the germline ends. The CDR3 is 14 amino acids. Germline loops: CDR1 GTSNPN, CDR2 SVGIG (reference sequence). There were TCR beta CDR3 regions amplified from RNA transcripts. Carried out on the TCR CDR3, a first-round RT-PCR used the HTBI primer set. One entry per CDR3 protein, called by TCRdb with MiXCR from the multiplex PCR reads. The profile shows about 360,000 distinct CDR3 sequences, under 15% of them singletons. General study results and limits: Appearing also in blood were most of the thyroid clonotypes expanded above 0.001.

Ten or more counts support this clonotype. Its target is not known. Stable Graves' hyperthyroidism meant no ophthalmopathy progression within 18 months. The clonotype comes from a woman between 18 and 29 years old with Graves' hyperthyroidism. The genes are TRBV30 and TRBJ1-3, with D unresolved. The source material was blood. This CDR3 is CAWALEPVKNTIYF. The CDR3 region has the DNA TGTGCCTGGGCCCTTGAACCGGTTAAAAACACCATATATTTT.